Listed here are 21 T cell receptor beta chains from one sample, sequenced in a study of T cells after yellow fever vaccination. In TCRdb, the 5' RACE reads were re-called with MiXCR into one record per CDR3 protein. The sample comprises some 110,000 distinct CDR3 sequences, 7.2% of which are singletons, and 2.5% to 3% rests with the top ten. Sequencing was performed on CD4+ T cells sorted from PBMCs, taken roughly 45 days after the first yellow fever vaccination. These receptors came from a man between 18 and 29 years old who received the YFV17D yellow fever vaccine.

This clonotype was seen repeatedly, ten times or more. The chain uses TRBV7-9 and TRBJ1-4, with TRBD1 matching over 10 bases. With 5 bases clipped from V and 12 bases from J, the junction kept 12 bases outside the gene matches. Per the germline V gene, CDR1 is SEHNR and CDR2 is FQNEAQ (reference sequence). This CDR3 has 15 residues. The CDR3 loop is CASSPPPGQGKELFF. The DNA of the CDR3 is TGTGCCAGCAGCCCGCCCCCGGGACAGGGGAAGGAACTGTTTTTT.

This clonotype was seen repeatedly, ten times or more. The V and J genes are TRBV7-2 and TRBJ2-3, with D possibly called TRBD1 or TRBD2 (6 bases each). The V gene's germline CDR1 is SGHTA and CDR2 FQGNSA. The CDR3 loop spans 13 amino acids. Trimming shortened V by 3 bases and J by 4 bases, and 8 bases separated the two germline ends. In DNA, the CDR3 is TGTGCCAGCAGCTTCCGGGGGCCAGATACGCAGTATTTT. It is translated as CASSFRGPDTQYF. Supplemented by reference TRBV7-2 and TRBJ2-3, the full variable domain reads GAGVSQSPSNKVTEKGKDVELRCDPISGHTALYWYRQSLGQGLEFLIYFQGNSAPDKSGLPSDRFSAERTGGSVSTLTIQRTQQEDSAVYLCASSFRGPDTQYFGPGTRLTVL.

This clonotype has ten or more counts. The chain couples TRBV18 to TRBJ2-5, with 8 bases lining up with TRBD2. CDR3 length equals 13 residues. Germline V gene sequence: CDR1 KGHSH, CDR2 LQKENI. V gave up 3 bases and J gave up 4 bases; unmatched junction bases: 1. The CDR3 coding sequence is TGTGCCAGCTCACCCGGGACTAGAGAGACCCAGTACTTC. Its translation: CASSPGTRETQYF.

This clonotype has ten or more counts. The chain employs TRBV5-4 and TRBJ1-2, with unresolved D. The V and J ends lost 6 bases and 0 bases respectively, with 15 bases between them. Germline V gene data show CDR1 as SGHNT and CDR2 as YYREEE (reference sequence). This CDR3 has 15 amino acids. The CDR3 sequence is CASKLRTDANYGYTF. DNA of the CDR3: TGTGCCAGCAAATTAAGGACGGACGCTAACTATGGCTACACCTTC. Complete variable domain (other parts from reference TRBV5-4 and TRBJ1-2): ETGVTQSPTHLIKTRGQQVTLRCSSQSGHNTVSWYQQALGQGPQFIFQYYREEENGRGNFPPRFSGLQFPNYSSELNVNALELDDSALYLCASKLRTDANYGYTFGSGTRLTVV.

This clonotype was seen repeatedly, ten times or more. V gene TRBV2 combines with J gene TRBJ2-5, with a tentative D call TRBD2 (6 bases). V was shortened by 11 bases and J by 4 bases, with 17 bases between the two germline ends. The CDR3 spans 13 residues. The germline CDR1 and CDR2 sequences are SNHLY and FYNNEI. The CDR3 nucleotides read TGTGCCTGCCACCGGGAGACCGGAGAGACCCAGTACTTC. It is translated as CACHRETGETQYF.

V is TRBV2 and J is TRBJ1-2, with 9 bases lining up with TRBD1. The germline CDR1 and CDR2 sequences are SNHLY and FYNNEI. V lost 11 bases to trimming and J lost 4 bases; unmatched junction nucleotides: 14. This CDR3 has 15 amino acids. CDR3 DNA sequence: TGTGCCTGCTGCCGGAGACAGGGGGGAAGCTATGGCTACACCTTC. Amino acid sequence: CACCRRQGGSYGYTF.

This clonotype was counted at least ten times. The chain couples TRBV5-4 to TRBJ2-2, with D tentatively TRBD2 (7 bases). Between the trimmed V and J ends, which lost 5 bases and 2 bases, there was a span of 22 bases. Per the germline V gene, CDR1 is SGHNT and CDR2 is YYREEE (reference sequence). The CDR3 spans 18 residues. The CDR3 DNA reads as TGTGCCAGCAGTCCGATCGGGGCGGGGGCCCAAAACACCGGGGAGCTGTTTTTT. Residues: CASSPIGAGAQNTGELFF.

This clonotype was observed at least ten times. The chain combines TRBV20-1 with TRBJ1-1; D unclear. V lost 6 bases and J 1 base, leaving 15 bases between the germline ends. This CDR3 is built from 14 residues. Germline CDR1 reads DFQATT; CDR2 reads SNEGSKA (reference sequence). CDR3 residues: CSASGPRKNTEAFF. The CDR3 region has the DNA TGCAGTGCATCGGGCCCACGTAAGAACACTGAAGCTTTCTTT.

This clonotype appeared many times. The rearrangement uses TRBV7-3 and TRBJ2-2, with D maybe TRBD1 (5 bases). CDR3 length: 12 amino acids. Between the trimmed V and J ends, which lost 5 bases and 6 bases, there was a span of 7 bases. Germline V gene data show CDR1 as SGHTA and CDR2 as FQGTGA. CDR3: CASSRQPGELFF. The CDR3 coding sequence is TGTGCCAGCAGCCGACAGCCCGGGGAGCTGTTTTTT.

This clonotype turned up a few times. This sequence joins TRBV7-2 and TRBJ2-3, with D possibly being TRBD1 or TRBD2 (6 bases each). Germline assignment: CDR1 SGHTA and CDR2 FQGNSA. This CDR3 region has 16 residues. Trimming left V 5 bases short and J 1 base short, with 16 bases between. The CDR3 here is CASSRKSGARTDTQYF. In nucleotides, the CDR3 is TGTGCCAGCAGCCGTAAGTCGGGGGCCCGCACAGATACGCAGTATTTT.

This clonotype was counted many times. This chain uses TRBV7-2 with TRBJ2-7, with no clear D. Germline values: CDR1 SGHTA, CDR2 FQGNSA. Between the trimmed V and J ends, which lost 4 bases and 1 base, there was a span of 11 bases. This CDR3 contains 14 residues. The CDR3 region is CASSWSQLSYEQYF. The CDR3 DNA follows: TGTGCCAGCAGCTGGAGTCAACTATCCTACGAGCAGTACTTC.

This clonotype came up a few times. The chain carries TRBV6-2 or TRBV6-3 and TRBJ2-5, with D tentatively TRBD2 (6 bases). This CDR3 region has 16 residues. The germline gives CDR1 MNHEY, CDR2 SVGEGT. Between the trimmed V and J ends, which lost 2 bases and 7 bases, there was a span of 20 bases. CDR3 amino acids: CASSYKRTPPEGTQYF. CDR3 coding DNA: TGTGCCAGCAGTTACAAGCGGACCCCCCCGGAGGGGACCCAGTACTTC.

Many counts were recorded for this clonotype. The chain employs TRBV7-3 and TRBJ2-1, with 9 positions matching TRBD2. Germline V gives CDR1 SGHTA, CDR2 FQGTGA. This CDR3 region has 14 residues. Trimming took 5 bases from V and 3 from J; bases not matched to a gene: 2. The CDR3, as DNA: TGTGCCAGCAGCCTGCGGGGGGGCTACAATGAGCAGTTCTTC. Translating gives CASSLRGGYNEQFF.

A few counts support this clonotype. The chain employs TRBV5-1 and TRBJ1-4, with D possibly matching TRBD1 (5 bases). Germline V CDR1 and CDR2: SGHRS, YFSETQ. The CDR3 spans 15 residues. V was clipped by 4 bases and J by 5 bases, with 15 bases between them. The CDR3 DNA is TGCGCCAGCAGCCCCGGGGGGACCGGGAATGAAAAACTGTTTTTT. Translating it yields CASSPGGTGNEKLFF.

This clonotype showed up many times. This chain joins TRBV20-1 and TRBJ1-2; 11 bases fit TRBD1. The CDR3 is made up of 13 amino acids. CDR1 is DFQATT and CDR2 is SNEGSKA in the germline V gene (reference sequence). The trim removed 0 bases at V and 7 bases at J, leaving 1 base unmatched. In DNA form, the CDR3 reads TGCAGTGCTAGAGAAGGGACAGGGGGTGGCTACACCTTC. Its translation is CSAREGTGGGYTF.

The V and J genes are TRBV25-1 and TRBJ1-2, with a tentative D call TRBD1 (5 bases). CDR1 is MGHDK and CDR2 is SYGVNS in the germline V gene. The CDR3 is 13 amino acids. The germline V and J ends were trimmed by 8 bases and 5 bases, with 15 bases remaining between them. The CDR3 DNA reads as TGTGCCAGCCGTCCCACTGGGGCTTATGGCTACACCTTC. This translates into CASRPTGAYGYTF.

This clonotype was recorded at least ten times. The gene calls are TRBV18 and TRBJ2-2, with no clear D. CDR1 KGHSH and CDR2 LQKENI come from the germline V gene. This CDR3 has 14 residues. V dropped 4 bases and J dropped 4 bases, with 10 bases sitting between them. The CDR3: CASSRLGSTGELFF. The CDR3 DNA reads as TGTGCCAGCTCACGGCTGGGATCCACCGGGGAGCTGTTTTTT.

Many counts were recorded for this clonotype. The rearrangement joins TRBV5-6 to TRBJ2-3; D gene unclear. V lost 0 bases, J lost 7 bases, and 9 bases lay in between. Germline lookup yields CDR1 SGHDT and CDR2 YYEEEE. This CDR3 has 13 residues. CDR3 protein: CASSLDYTNTQYF. CDR3 in DNA: TGTGCCAGCAGCTTGGATTATACAAATACGCAGTATTTT.

This clonotype was observed many times. The chain couples TRBV5-1 to TRBJ2-3, with 12 nucleotides matching TRBD2. Germline V gene data show CDR1 as SGHRS and CDR2 as YFSETQ. This CDR3 comprises 16 residues. The V gene end was trimmed by 4 bases and the J gene end by 1 base; junction bases not matched to a gene: 4. The CDR3 coding sequence is TGCGCCAGCAGCCCTAGCGGGGGGGCCGGCACAGATACGCAGTATTTT. This gives the protein CASSPSGGAGTDTQYF.

The chain joins TRBV12-3 or TRBV12-4 to TRBJ2-1; weak D call: TRBD2 (6 bases). With 4 bases removed from V and 8 bases from J, the gap between germline ends came to 9 bases. This CDR3 has 12 residues. CDR3 in DNA: TGTGCCAGCAGTTGGGGGGTCTATGAGCAGTTCTTC. Encoded protein: CASSWGVYEQFF.

A remark on this clonotype: Sequence at one end of the junction differs from germline and may be a read error. The chain couples TRBV4-3 to TRBJ2-7; 7 nucleotides agree with TRBD1. This CDR3 is built from 16 residues. CDR1 and CDR2 from the germline V gene are LGHNA and YSLEER. CDR3: CAGSQGGGQSRGEQYF. The CDR3 nucleotides read TGCGCCGGCAGCCAGGGTGGGGGACAGTCTCGCGGCGAGCAGTACTTC.